These 14 T cell receptor beta chains originate from one sample sequenced in a study of cytomegalovirus exposure and HLA in healthy donors. Primers: 60 Vbeta forward and 13 Jbeta reverse. Clones were sequenced by immunoSEQ multiplex PCR, and TCRdb holds only the in-frame ones, with some missing. The data show around 150,000 clones, about 70% seen once. Input material: PBMCs. All receptors come from a woman in her thirties or forties in good health and CMV-seronegative.

This chain links TRBV4-3 with TRBJ1-2; D is ambiguous. V was shortened by 0 bases and J by 8 bases, with 13 bases between the two germline ends. This CDR3 region has 14 residues. Looked up from germline, CDR1 is LGHNA and CDR2 is YSLEER. In DNA form, the CDR3 reads TGCGCCAGCAGCCAAGATACGGAGGGCGGAGGCTACACCTTC. Its protein is CASSQDTEGGGYTF.

The V gene is TRBV4-1, the J gene TRBJ2-5; 9 positions agree with TRBD1. The J call may be incorrect, as the DNA end agrees better with TRBJ2-7. The CDR3 covers 15 residues. Germline CDR1 and CDR2: MGHRA and YSYEKL. The CDR3 sequence: CASSLYGTGPYEQYF. CDR3 DNA: TGCGCCAGCAGTTTATACGGGACAGGGCCCTACGAGCAGTACTTC.

The chain's CDR3 is CASSAQGVGYTF. For the CDR3, the DNA is TGCGCCAGCAGTGCACAGGGGGTCGGCTACACCTTC. V and J are TRBV10-2 and TRBJ1-2; 8 bases are shared with TRBD1. The CDR3 length is 12 residues. Germline CDR1 is WSHSY and CDR2 is SAAADI. Trimming at V came to 4 bases and at J to 8 bases, leaving 3 bases not matched to a gene.

This clone was observed a handful of times. V and J are TRBV2 and TRBJ1-1, with 7 bases fitting TRBD1. The CDR3 is 17 residues long. The junction had 14 bases not matched to a gene; V was cut back by 6 bases and J by 1 base. CDR1 is SNHLY, CDR2 FYNNEI, per germline. The CDR3 spells CASSPEGRGVRNTEAFF. DNA for the CDR3: TGTGCCAGCAGCCCCGAGGGCAGGGGGGTCCGGAACACTGAAGCTTTCTTT.

The chain recombines TRBV5-8 with TRBJ1-1; TRBD1 agrees at 7 bases. CDR1 and CDR2 (germline): SGHTS, YDEGEE. V was clipped by 4 bases and J by 2 bases; unmatched bases: 14. The CDR3 runs to 17 residues. The CDR3 here is CASSPNRGGLRNTEAFF. The CDR3 DNA is TGTGCCAGCAGCCCAAACAGGGGCGGTTTACGAAACACTGAAGCTTTCTTT.

This clone was observed a single time. The chain uses TRBV6-6 and TRBJ2-1; 7 bases fit TRBD1. The CDR3 totals 13 residues. Germline CDR1 and CDR2: MNHNY and SVGAGI (reference sequence). Trimming took 6 bases from V and 4 from J; bases not matched to a gene: 3. The CDR3 loop is CASSWGQYNEQFF. CDR3 in DNA: TGTGCCAGCAGCTGGGGACAGTACAATGAGCAGTTCTTC.

Comments on this clone: One end of the junction varies from germline; a read error may be responsible. The chain recombines TRBV28 with TRBJ1-1; D remains unclear. This CDR3 comprises 16 residues. Germline V gives CDR1 MDHEN, CDR2 SYDVKM. CDR3: CASSLFIGVANTEAFF. The CDR3 DNA follows: TGTGCCAGCAGCTTATTCATAGGAGTAGCGAACACTGAAGCTTTCTTT.

V gene TRBV9 combines with J gene TRBJ1-2; D might be TRBD1 (6 bases). The CDR3 covers 14 residues. V was cut by 0 bases and J by 4 bases, with 10 bases left in between. Germline V gene data show CDR1 as SGDLS and CDR2 as YYNGEE. CDR3 bases: TGTGCCAGCAGCGTAGAAACAGGGAGCTATGGCTACACCTTC. It encodes CASSVETGSYGYTF.

This clone was seen more than once but under ten times. In the same sample, other DNA sequences code for this CDR3. The rearrangement uses TRBV5-1 and TRBJ1-4, with TRBD1 matching over 9 bases. The germline V gene encodes CDR1 SGHRS and CDR2 YFSETQ. V gave up 0 bases and J gave up 8 bases; unmatched junction bases: 2. CDR3 length equals 14 residues. The CDR3 nucleotides read TGCGCCAGCAGCTTGGGACAGGGGGGGGAAAAACTGTTTTTT. Translation: CASSLGQGGEKLFF.

The gene calls are TRBV29-1 and TRBJ1-5; 7 nucleotides align to TRBD1. This CDR3 contains 14 residues. Germline V gene lookup returns CDR1 SQVTM and CDR2 ANQGSEA. Trimming took 6 bases from V and 4 from J; bases not matched to a gene: 9. CDR3 in DNA: TGCAGCGTCCGTACCGGGACAGCTAATCAGCCCCAGCATTTT. It is translated as CSVRTGTANQPQHF.

J is TRBJ2-1 and V is TRBV6-6; 7 bases are a match to TRBD1. The CDR3 is 12 residues long. J lost 7 bases, V lost 7 bases, and 4 bases had no gene match. Germline-derived CDR1 and CDR2 are MNHNY and SVGAGI (reference sequence). The CDR3 sequence: CASTSQGNEQFF. CDR3 nucleotide sequence: TGTGCCAGCACCTCACAGGGGAATGAGCAGTTCTTC.

The chain uses TRBV28 and TRBJ2-5; 8 positions agree with TRBD2. CDR3 length: 14 amino acids. Trimming took 6 bases from V and 5 from J; bases not matched to a gene: 8. Germline CDR1 reads MDHEN; CDR2 reads SYDVKM. CDR3: CASSFGGAEETQYF. The CDR3 DNA is TGTGCCAGCAGCTTCGGGGGGGCGGAGGAGACCCAGTACTTC.

The rearrangement links TRBV11-2 to TRBJ2-7; 7 nucleotides align to TRBD1. The junction had 10 bases not matched to a gene; V was cut back by 5 bases and J by 3 bases. The CDR3 is made up of 15 amino acids. In germline, CDR1 is SGHAT, CDR2 FQNNGV. CDR3 bases: TGTGCCAGCAGCCCTGACAGGGCCTCGTTCTACGAGCAGTACTTC. It encodes CASSPDRASFYEQYF.

The chain couples TRBV6-6 to TRBJ2-5; D may be TRBD2 (5 bases). The CDR3 has 15 residues. V dropped 2 bases and J dropped 5 bases, with 15 bases sitting between them. Germline CDR1 is MNHNY and CDR2 is SVGAGI (reference sequence). CDR3 DNA sequence: TGTGCCAGCAGTTACGTCCATGGGGAGTTGGAGACCCAGTACTTC. Translating gives CASSYVHGELETQYF.